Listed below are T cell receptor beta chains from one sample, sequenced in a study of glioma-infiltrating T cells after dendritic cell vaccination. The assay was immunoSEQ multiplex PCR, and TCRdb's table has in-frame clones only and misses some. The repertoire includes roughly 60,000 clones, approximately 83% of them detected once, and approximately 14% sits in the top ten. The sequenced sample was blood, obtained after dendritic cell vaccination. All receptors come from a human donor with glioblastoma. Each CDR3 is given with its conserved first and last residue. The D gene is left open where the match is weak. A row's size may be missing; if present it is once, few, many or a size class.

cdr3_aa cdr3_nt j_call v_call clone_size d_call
CASSLATSGGAPREQYF TGTGCCAGCAGTCTCGCGACTAGCGGGGGTGCACCTCGGGAGCAGTACTTC TRBJ2-7 TRBV27 - TRBD2
CASSLVTGENTGELFF TGCGCCAGCAGCTTGGTGACAGGGGAGAACACCGGGGAGCTGTTTTTT TRBJ2-2 TRBV5-1 - TRBD1
CASSSRYRGGEKLFF TGTGCCAGCAGTTCCCGATACAGGGGGGGGGAAAAACTGTTTTTT TRBJ1-4 TRBV6-1 - TRBD1
CASSPQGSREETQYF TGCGCCAGCAGTCCCCAGGGGTCGCGTGAGGAGACCCAGTACTTC TRBJ2-5 TRBV4-1 once -
CAISERGGEGLTEAFF TGTGCCATCAGTGAGAGAGGGGGGGAGGGTCTCACTGAAGCTTTCTTT TRBJ1-1 TRBV10-3 - -
CASSYHRGNTEAFF TGTGCCAGCAGTTACCATCGGGGGAACACTGAAGCTTTCTTT TRBJ1-1 TRBV6-6 - -
CASSLYLAGDGLNEQYF TGTGCCAGCAGTTTATATCTAGCGGGGGACGGTCTAAACGAGCAGTACTTC TRBJ2-7 TRBV27 - TRBD2
CASSFSGGVANEQFF TGCGCCAGCAGCTTCTCCGGGGGGGTCGCCAATGAGCAGTTCTTC TRBJ2-1 TRBV5-1 - TRBD2
CASSIGQGAASYEQYF TGTGCCAGTAGTATAGGACAGGGGGCAGCGTCCTACGAGCAGTACTTC TRBJ2-7 TRBV19 - TRBD1
CASSLGGRDTQYF TGCGCCAGCAGCTTGGGAGGGAGGGATACGCAGTATTTT TRBJ2-3 TRBV5-1 - -
CASSLGPQLQETQYF TGCGCCAGCAGCTTGGGGCCGCAACTACAAGAGACCCAGTACTTC TRBJ2-5 TRBV5-1 - -
CASRLSRLVLYEQFF TGTGCCAGCAGACTCTCGAGACTAGTCCTGTATGAGCAGTTCTTC TRBJ2-1 TRBV2 few -
CASSNRDTITDTQYF TGTGCCAGCAGTAACCGGGACACAATCACAGATACGCAGTATTTT TRBJ2-3 TRBV6-5 - -
CASSEVVTPRGGYTF TGTGCCAGCAGTGAAGTTGTGACACCCCGGGGTGGCTACACCTTC TRBJ1-2 TRBV2 - -
CASSFIPGDTGELFF TGTGCCAGCAGCTTCATACCGGGGGACACCGGGGAGCTGTTTTTT TRBJ2-2 TRBV5-8 - -
CASIPGAGNEKLFF TGTGCCAGCATCCCAGGGGCGGGTAATGAAAAACTGTTTTTT TRBJ1-4 TRBV7-9 - -
CASSPGQGAEETQYF TGCGCCAGCAGCCCGGGACAGGGGGCTGAGGAGACCCAGTACTTC TRBJ2-5 TRBV5-1 - TRBD1
CASSLSGSYGYTF TGTGCCAGCAGCTTATCAGGTAGCTATGGCTACACCTTC TRBJ1-2 TRBV11-3 - -
CAWRSPLGLGRENDCEQYF TGTGCCTGGAGAAGCCCCTTAGGATTGGGACGGGAGAACGACTGCGAGCAGTACTTC TRBJ2-7 TRBV30 - -
CASGWGGTGSYEQYF TGTGCTAGTGGTTGGGGGGGGACAGGGTCCTACGAGCAGTACTTC TRBJ2-7 TRBV12-5 - TRBD1
CATDEGQNTGELFF TGTGCCACCGACGAGGGACAGAACACCGGGGAGCTGTTTTTT TRBJ2-2 TRBV15 once -
CASSLGQTSTYEQYF TGCGCCAGCAGCTTGGGACAGACTTCAACCTACGAGCAGTACTTC TRBJ2-7 TRBV5-1 - -
CSVVGGLDYGYTF TGCAGCGTTGTCGGGGGGCTAGACTATGGCTACACCTTC TRBJ1-2 TRBV29-1 - -
CASSEDRLAHGPYEQYF TGTGCCAGCAGTGAAGACAGGTTAGCCCACGGTCCCTACGAGCAGTACTTC TRBJ2-7 TRBV6-1 - -
CASSLATSFDEQYF TGCGCCAGCAGCTTGGCTACGTCCTTCGACGAGCAGTACTTC TRBJ2-7 TRBV5-1 few -
CASSSAGGDVPKGYGYTF TGTGCCAGCAGCTCCGCCGGGGGAGACGTACCTAAGGGCTATGGCTACACCTTC TRBJ1-2 TRBV7-9 - -
CASSSGQGSPDYTF TGTGCCAGCAGTTCTGGACAGGGGAGCCCTGACTACACCTTC TRBJ1-2 TRBV6-6 - TRBD1
CASSGGGNQPQHF TGTGCCAGCAGTGGGGGAGGGAACCAGCCCCAGCATTTT TRBJ1-5 TRBV27 - -
CASSPGNRGSEQYF TGCGCCAGCAGTCCCGGCAACAGGGGTAGCGAGCAGTACTTC TRBJ2-7 TRBV10-2 - TRBD1
CASVKTGLINYGYTF TGTGCCAGTGTAAAAACAGGGCTGATCAACTATGGCTACACCTTC TRBJ1-2 TRBV19 - -
CAEDSSYEQYF TGTGCCGAGGACAGCTCCTACGAGCAGTACTTC TRBJ2-7 TRBV7-9 once -
CASSLGSSYNSPLHF TGTGCCAGCAGTTTAGGTAGCTCCTATAATTCACCCCTCCACTTT TRBJ1-6 TRBV27 - -
CASSSEPNTEAFF TGCGCCAGCAGCTCCGAGCCGAACACTGAAGCTTTCTTT TRBJ1-1 TRBV5-1 - -
CASSWDSRQETQYF TGTGCCAGCAGCTGGGACTCCCGGCAAGAGACCCAGTACTTC TRBJ2-5 TRBV5-6 - -
CASPEVEAFF TGTGCCAGTCCCGAGGTAGAAGCTTTCTTT TRBJ1-1 TRBV19 few -
CASSPRQGVDEQFF TGTGCCAGCTCACCGAGACAGGGGGTCGATGAGCAGTTCTTC TRBJ2-1 TRBV18 once TRBD1
CASSQDGGIGNQPQHF TGCGCCAGCAGCCAAGATGGGGGGATTGGCAATCAGCCCCAGCATTTT TRBJ1-5 TRBV4-1 few -
CAITPGRDNQGNSPLHF TGTGCCATCACCCCGGGACGGGACAATCAAGGGAATTCACCCCTCCACTTT TRBJ1-6 TRBV10-3 - -
CATSGEGQGAFVGYGYTF TGTGCCACCAGCGGGGAGGGACAGGGGGCGTTTGTTGGCTATGGCTACACCTTC TRBJ1-2 TRBV15 once TRBD1
CASTRQGYDYGYTF TGTGCCAGCACTCGGCAGGGGTATGACTATGGCTACACCTTC TRBJ1-2 TRBV6-5 once -
CSVLGRGRGNEQFF TGCAGCGTTCTCGGCAGGGGGCGAGGCAATGAGCAGTTCTTC TRBJ2-1 TRBV29-1 - TRBD1
CASSDTPGSGHTDTQYF TGTGCCAGCAGTGACACCCCGGGTAGCGGGCACACAGATACGCAGTATTTT TRBJ2-3 TRBV6-4 - TRBD2
CSVEYGGRYGYTF TGCAGCGTTGAATACGGGGGACGCTATGGCTACACCTTC TRBJ1-2 TRBV29-1 - -
CASSPTRSGELFF TGTGCCAGCTCACCAACGAGGTCCGGGGAGCTGTTTTTT TRBJ2-2 TRBV18 - -
CASSLEATVYNEQFF TGTGCCAGCAGCTTGGAGGCTACCGTCTACAATGAGCAGTTCTTC TRBJ2-1 TRBV7-9 once -
CASSKQGRSYEQYF TGTGCCAGCAGCAAACAGGGTAGATCCTACGAGCAGTACTTC TRBJ2-7 TRBV5-6 - -
CASSESYSNQPQHF TGTGCCAGCAGTGAATCCTACAGCAATCAGCCCCAGCATTTT TRBJ1-5 TRBV2 many -
CASSGQGYQETQYF TGTGCCAGCAGTGGACAGGGGTACCAAGAGACCCAGTACTTC TRBJ2-5 TRBV25-1 few TRBD1
CASSIQGGPYNEQFF TGTGCCAGTAGTATACAAGGGGGCCCCTACAATGAGCAGTTCTTC TRBJ2-1 TRBV19 few TRBD1